What follows are 21 T cell receptor beta chains derived from one specimen sequenced in a study of Ad26.COV2.S vaccination and SARS-CoV-2 variants. Sequencing used immunoSEQ multiplex PCR; TCRdb keeps in-frame clones, though not all of them. The top ten hold roughly an eighth of the sample, which has 350,000 to 500,000 clones, 75% to 95% seen once. Treatment noted: over 15 received Ad26.COV2.S at low or high dose, single or two shots; several received placebo; per-sample allocation not given. After the first vaccine or placebo injection, samples were drawn on day 63. Specimen: peripheral blood, collected in a trial of Ad26.COV2.S vaccine versus placebo. The receptors stem from a person aged 18-65 years who received the Ad26.COV2.S COVID-19 vaccine or a placebo.

The chain employs TRBV12-5 and TRBJ2-1; TRBD1 might be the D (6 bases). Trimming cost V 6 bases and J 9 bases, with 12 bases left between them. The CDR3 length is 12 residues. CDR1 and CDR2 (germline): LGHNT, FRNRAP. CDR3 region: CASGTGSGEQFF. CDR3 DNA: TGTGCTAGTGGCACAGGGTCCGGTGAGCAGTTCTTC.

The J gene is TRBJ1-5, the V gene TRBV21-1. TRBV21-1 is a pseudogene segment. The CDR3 covers 12 residues. The CDR3 DNA reads TGTGCCAGCAGCAAGGATAATCAGCCCCAGCATTTT. Translated, it gives CASSKDNQPQHF.

This chain links TRBV7-6 with TRBJ2-5; the D gene is possibly TRBD2 (6 bases). This CDR3 spans 15 amino acids. Germline V CDR1 and CDR2: SGHVS, FNYEAQ. Deletions cut 5 bases from V and 3 bases from J, with 16 bases between. The CDR3 region has the DNA TGTGCCAGCAGCCTGTTGGGGGGAATGGAAGAGACCCAGTACTTC. Translation gives CASSLLGGMEETQYF.

V and J are TRBV4-2 and TRBJ2-1, with D possibly matching TRBD1 (6 bases). Trimming removed 0 bases at V and 2 bases at J, with 14 bases between. CDR3 length equals 17 residues. CDR1 is LGHNA and CDR2 is YNFKEQ in the germline V gene. CDR3 amino acids: CASSQEFGQQPYNEQFF. The CDR3 DNA is TGTGCCAGCAGCCAAGAGTTCGGACAGCAACCCTACAATGAGCAGTTCTTC.

The chain employs TRBV7-6 and TRBJ1-3, with D possibly matching TRBD1 (6 bases). The length of the CDR3 is 16 residues. With 5 bases removed from V and 7 bases from J, the gap between germline ends came to 21 bases. Looked up from germline, CDR1 is SGHVS and CDR2 is FNYEAQ. The CDR3 protein is CASSPTAGASTNTIYF. Here the CDR3 DNA reads TGTGCCAGCAGCCCTACCGCAGGGGCTTCTACGAACACCATATATTTT.

This chain joins TRBV19 and TRBJ1-5; 8 bases align to TRBD1. The CDR3 sequence is 16 residues long. The trim removed 7 bases at V and 4 bases at J, leaving 12 bases unmatched. Germline lookup yields CDR1 LNHDA and CDR2 SQIVND (reference sequence). The CDR3 reads CASNPMPQGANQPQHF. CDR3 in DNA: TGTGCCAGTAACCCTATGCCTCAGGGGGCTAATCAGCCCCAGCATTTT.

This rearrangement joins TRBV18 to TRBJ2-7, with 7 bases aligning to TRBD1. Trimming at V came to 3 bases and at J to 7 bases, leaving 9 bases not matched to a gene. Looked up from germline, CDR1 is KGHSH and CDR2 is LQKENI. The CDR3 sequence is 14 residues long. The CDR3 nucleotides are TGTGCCAGCTCACCTATTGACAGGGCGGCGGAGCAGTACTTC. It encodes CASSPIDRAAEQYF.

The chain recombines TRBV19 with TRBJ2-4; no firm D call. CDR3 length: 13 residues. Germline-derived CDR1 and CDR2 are LNHDA and SQIVND (reference sequence). The V end was cut by 6 bases, the J end by 6 bases, with 12 bases between. The CDR3 protein is CASRLENLNIQYF. In DNA form, the CDR3 reads TGTGCCAGTAGGCTAGAGAACTTAAACATTCAGTACTTC.

This rearrangement joins TRBV18 to TRBJ2-7, with D tentatively TRBD1 (6 bases). V dropped 5 bases and J dropped 3 bases, with 20 bases sitting between them. CDR1 is KGHSH, CDR2 LQKENI, per germline. This CDR3 spans 16 amino acids. The chain's CDR3 is CASSGQSIPINYEQYF. The CDR3 DNA reads TGTGCCAGCTCAGGACAGTCGATACCGATTAACTACGAGCAGTACTTC.

The genes are TRBV5-4 and TRBJ2-6; D is unclear. The CDR3 runs 16 residues. Germline values: CDR1 SGHNT, CDR2 YYREEE (reference sequence). The V end lost 0 bases, the J end lost 1 base, and 8 bases lay between the germline ends. CDR3 DNA sequence: TGTGCCAGCAGCTTGGTGTCGGTATCTGGGGCCAACGTCCTGACTTTC. This sequence encodes CASSLVSVSGANVLTF.

This chain links TRBV28 with TRBJ2-7; 7 bases agree with TRBD1. The germline V gene encodes CDR1 MDHEN and CDR2 SYDVKM. V lost 4 bases, J lost 0 bases, and 15 bases stayed unmatched. This CDR3 has 18 amino acids. The CDR3, as DNA: TGTGCCAGCAGTTCCCGACAGGGAATAAGGATAACCTCCTACGAGCAGTACTTC. It encodes CASSSRQGIRITSYEQYF.

The rearrangement links TRBV10-3 to TRBJ2-1, with 9 bases that match TRBD2. There are 15 residues in the CDR3. Germline V gene lookup returns CDR1 ENHRY and CDR2 SYGVKD. With 9 bases clipped from V and 4 bases from J, the junction kept 10 bases outside the gene matches. DNA for the CDR3: TGTGCCATAAATAGCGGGAGTGCGGGGTACAATGAGCAGTTCTTC. Translated, it gives CAINSGSAGYNEQFF.

J is TRBJ2-1 and V is TRBV29-1; 8 bases agree with TRBD1. J was trimmed by 4 bases and V by 2 bases; bases with no gene match: 7. CDR1 and CDR2 from the germline V gene are SQVTM and ANQGSEA. This CDR3 has 15 amino acids. Written as DNA, the CDR3 is TGCAGCGTTGAAAGTCAGGGGGCTTCATACAATGAGCAGTTCTTC. It specifies CSVESQGASYNEQFF.

The CDR3 DNA follows: TGTGCCAGCAGCTTGGGACCACCAGGGGCGGGCCAGCCCCAGCATTTT. It encodes CASSLGPPGAGQPQHF. The chain uses TRBV5-4 and TRBJ1-5; D is possibly TRBD1 (6 bases). Germline V gene lookup returns CDR1 SGHNT and CDR2 YYREEE (reference sequence). Trimming took off 0 bases at V and 7 bases at J, with 17 bases between the two ends. The CDR3 extends over 16 amino acids.

This sequence joins TRBV6-2 or TRBV6-3 and TRBJ2-4, with D possibly TRBD2 on 6 matching bases. V dropped 0 bases and J dropped 2 bases, with 17 bases sitting between them. This CDR3 spans 18 amino acids. Germline CDR1 MNHEY, CDR2 SVGEGT. CDR3 region: CASSYSSSRAGSKNIQYF. The CDR3 DNA sequence: TGTGCCAGCAGTTACTCGAGTTCGAGGGCGGGATCCAAAAACATTCAGTACTTC.

CDR3 bases: TGTGCCAGCAGCCAAGACCCCGGGAGTACGGATACGCAGTATTTT. Translation gives CASSQDPGSTDTQYF. The rearrangement links TRBV3-1 (or the pseudogene TRBV3-2) to TRBJ2-3, with D possibly matching TRBD2 (6 bases). The CDR3 extends over 15 amino acids. Germline CDR1 reads LGHDT; CDR2 reads YNNKEL (reference sequence). The ends were cut back, 0 bases at V and 6 bases at J, with 13 bases in the middle.

This rearrangement joins TRBV7-2 to TRBJ2-2; D might be TRBD1 or TRBD2, each matching 5 bases. This CDR3 is built from 16 residues. The germline CDR1 and CDR2 sequences are SGHTA and FQGNSA. Between the trimmed V and J ends, which lost 1 base and 4 bases, there was a span of 13 bases. In DNA form, the CDR3 reads TGTGCCAGCAGCTTAGTGTGGGAGAGGGGCACCGGGGAGCTGTTTTTT. Protein product: CASSLVWERGTGELFF.

This clone came up a few times. This rearrangement joins TRBV4-2 to TRBJ1-1; D uncertain. Germline V gene data show CDR1 as LGHNA and CDR2 as YNFKEQ. CDR3 length: 13 amino acids. Trimming removed 7 bases from V and 6 bases from J, with 15 bases in between. CDR3: CASKVGAGSEAFF. DNA for the CDR3: TGTGCCAGCAAGGTGGGCGCGGGATCTGAAGCTTTCTTT.

This rearrangement joins TRBV10-3 to TRBJ2-1, with D possibly matching TRBD2 (5 bases). The ends were cut back, 3 bases at V and 6 bases at J, with 15 bases in the middle. Per germline, CDR1 ENHRY and CDR2 SYGVKD. The CDR3 length is 15 residues. The CDR3 is CAISDAGLTTNEQFF. As DNA, the CDR3 is TGTGCCATCAGTGATGCCGGACTTACAACCAATGAGCAGTTCTTC.

The gene calls are TRBV4-1 and TRBJ2-7, with D unclear. Germline V CDR1 and CDR2: MGHRA, YSYEKL. CDR3 length equals 14 residues. Trimming removed 0 bases at V and 3 bases at J, with 9 bases between. CDR3: CASSQDLGFYEQYF. DNA of the CDR3: TGCGCCAGCAGCCAAGATTTGGGGTTCTACGAGCAGTACTTC.

The chain has TRBV4-3 and TRBJ2-7; 8 bases fit TRBD2. The germline V gene encodes CDR1 LGHNA and CDR2 YSLEER. Trimming at V came to 5 bases and at J to 7 bases, leaving 7 bases not matched to a gene. CDR3 length: 13 residues. CDR3 coding DNA: TGCGCCAGCAGCGCGGGGGGCGAGGGGGAGCAGTACTTC. As protein: CASSAGGEGEQYF.